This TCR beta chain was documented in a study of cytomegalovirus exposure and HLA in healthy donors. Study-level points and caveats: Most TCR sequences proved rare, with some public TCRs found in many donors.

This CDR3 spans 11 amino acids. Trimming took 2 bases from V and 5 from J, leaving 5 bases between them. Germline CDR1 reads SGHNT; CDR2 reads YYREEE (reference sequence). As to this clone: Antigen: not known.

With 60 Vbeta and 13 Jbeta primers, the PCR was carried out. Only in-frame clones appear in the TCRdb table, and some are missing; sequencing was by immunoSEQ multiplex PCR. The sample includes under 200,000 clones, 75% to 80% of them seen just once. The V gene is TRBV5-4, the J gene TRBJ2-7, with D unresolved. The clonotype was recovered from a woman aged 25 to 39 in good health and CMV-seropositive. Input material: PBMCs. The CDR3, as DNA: TGTGCCAGCAGCTTTTCTCACGAGCAGTACTTC. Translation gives CASSFSHEQYF.